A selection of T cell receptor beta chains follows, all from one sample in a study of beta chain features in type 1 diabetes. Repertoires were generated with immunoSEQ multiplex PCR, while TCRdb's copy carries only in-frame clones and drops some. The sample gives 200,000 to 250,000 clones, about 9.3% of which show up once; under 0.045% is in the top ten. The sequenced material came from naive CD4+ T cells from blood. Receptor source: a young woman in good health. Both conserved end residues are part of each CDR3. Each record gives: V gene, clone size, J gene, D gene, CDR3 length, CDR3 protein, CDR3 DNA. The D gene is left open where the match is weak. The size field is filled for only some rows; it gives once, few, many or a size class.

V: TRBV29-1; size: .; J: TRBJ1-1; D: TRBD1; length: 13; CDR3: CSVDRGENTEAFF; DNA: TGCAGCGTCGACAGGGGGGAGAACACTGAAGCTTTCTTT
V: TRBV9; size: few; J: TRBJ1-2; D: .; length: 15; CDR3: CASSADSRTFYGYTF; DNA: TGTGCCAGCAGCGCGGACAGTCGGACGTTCTATGGCTACACCTTC
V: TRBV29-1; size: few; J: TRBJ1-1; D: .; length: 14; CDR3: CSVRGGVRNTEAFF; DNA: TGCAGCGTTAGGGGGGGCGTGCGTAACACTGAAGCTTTCTTT
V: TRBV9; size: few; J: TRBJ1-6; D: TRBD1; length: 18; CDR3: CASSGPISGGSYNSPLHF; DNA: TGTGCCAGCAGCGGCCCTATTTCAGGGGGCTCCTATAATTCACCCCTCCACTTT
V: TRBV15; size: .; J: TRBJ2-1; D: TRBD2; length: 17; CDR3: CATSSYLSGTSYNEQFF; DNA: TGTGCCACCAGCAGCTATTTAAGCGGGACGTCCTACAATGAGCAGTTCTTC
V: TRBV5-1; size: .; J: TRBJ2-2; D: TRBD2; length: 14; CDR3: CASAGTTNTGELFF; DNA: TGCGCCAGCGCCGGGACTACTAACACCGGGGAGCTGTTTTTT
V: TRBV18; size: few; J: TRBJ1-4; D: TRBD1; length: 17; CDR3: CASSTRITGGRNEKLFF; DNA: TGTGCCAGCTCAACGAGAATAACAGGGGGCAGAAATGAAAAACTGTTTTTT
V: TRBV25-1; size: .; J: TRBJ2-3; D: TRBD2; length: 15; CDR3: CASSELAGGPNTQYF; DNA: TGTGCCAGCAGTGAACTAGCGGGAGGACCAAATACGCAGTATTTT
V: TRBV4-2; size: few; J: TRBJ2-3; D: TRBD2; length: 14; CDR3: CASSQAAGEDTQYF; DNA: TGTGCCAGCAGCCAAGCTGCGGGGGAGGATACGCAGTATTTT
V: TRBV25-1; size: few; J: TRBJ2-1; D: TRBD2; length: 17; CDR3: CASSEFGAGALTNEQFF; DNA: TGTGCCAGCAGTGAATTCGGAGCGGGGGCCCTTACCAATGAGCAGTTCTTC
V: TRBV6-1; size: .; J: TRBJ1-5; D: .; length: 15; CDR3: CASSPGISFNQPQHF; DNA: TGTGCCAGCAGTCCAGGGATTTCTTTCAATCAGCCCCAGCATTTT
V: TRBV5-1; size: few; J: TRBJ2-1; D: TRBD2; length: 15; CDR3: CASSLRTSGSDEQFF; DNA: TGCGCCAGCAGCCTGAGGACTAGCGGGAGTGATGAGCAGTTCTTC
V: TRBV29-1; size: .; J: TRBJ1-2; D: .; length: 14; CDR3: CSVVSQRGDYGYTF; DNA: TGCAGCGTTGTTAGCCAGCGAGGAGACTATGGCTACACCTTC
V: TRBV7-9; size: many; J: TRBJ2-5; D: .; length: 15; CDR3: CASSLAAGVQETQYF; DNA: TGTGCCAGCAGCTTAGCTGCCGGGGTCCAAGAGACCCAGTACTTC
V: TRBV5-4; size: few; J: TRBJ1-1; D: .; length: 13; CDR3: CASSHDWKTEAFF; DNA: TGTGCCAGCAGCCATGACTGGAAGACTGAAGCTTTCTTT
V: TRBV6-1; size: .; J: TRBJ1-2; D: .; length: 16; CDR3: CASSATTGPYGDGYTF; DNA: TGTGCCAGCAGTGCCACGACAGGTCCCTACGGTGATGGCTACACCTTC
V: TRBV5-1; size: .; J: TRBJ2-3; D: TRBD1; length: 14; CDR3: CASSLGQGADTQYF; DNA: TGCGCCAGCAGCTTGGGACAGGGAGCAGATACGCAGTATTTT
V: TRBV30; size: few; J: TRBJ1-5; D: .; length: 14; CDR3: CAWSLALLNQPQHF; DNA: TGTGCCTGGAGTTTAGCCTTACTCAATCAGCCCCAGCATTTT
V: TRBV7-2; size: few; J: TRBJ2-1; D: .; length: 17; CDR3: CASSSRRGLPSYNEQFF; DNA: TGTGCCAGCAGCTCGAGGCGGGGCCTTCCGTCCTACAATGAGCAGTTCTTC